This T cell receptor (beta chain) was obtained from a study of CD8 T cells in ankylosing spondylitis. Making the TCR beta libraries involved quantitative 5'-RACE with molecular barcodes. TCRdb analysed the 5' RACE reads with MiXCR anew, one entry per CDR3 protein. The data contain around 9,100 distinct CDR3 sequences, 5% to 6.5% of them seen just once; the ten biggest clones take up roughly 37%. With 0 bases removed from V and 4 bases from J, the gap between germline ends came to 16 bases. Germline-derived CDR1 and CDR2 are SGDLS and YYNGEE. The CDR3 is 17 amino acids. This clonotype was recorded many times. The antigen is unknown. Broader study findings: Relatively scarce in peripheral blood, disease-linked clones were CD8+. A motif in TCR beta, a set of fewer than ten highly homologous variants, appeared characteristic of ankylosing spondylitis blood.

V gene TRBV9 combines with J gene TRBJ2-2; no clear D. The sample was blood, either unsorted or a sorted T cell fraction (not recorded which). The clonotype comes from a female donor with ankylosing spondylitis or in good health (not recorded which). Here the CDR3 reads CASSVEAPGWVTGELFF. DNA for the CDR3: TGTGCCAGCAGCGTAGAAGCCCCCGGATGGGTCACCGGGGAGCTGTTTTTT.